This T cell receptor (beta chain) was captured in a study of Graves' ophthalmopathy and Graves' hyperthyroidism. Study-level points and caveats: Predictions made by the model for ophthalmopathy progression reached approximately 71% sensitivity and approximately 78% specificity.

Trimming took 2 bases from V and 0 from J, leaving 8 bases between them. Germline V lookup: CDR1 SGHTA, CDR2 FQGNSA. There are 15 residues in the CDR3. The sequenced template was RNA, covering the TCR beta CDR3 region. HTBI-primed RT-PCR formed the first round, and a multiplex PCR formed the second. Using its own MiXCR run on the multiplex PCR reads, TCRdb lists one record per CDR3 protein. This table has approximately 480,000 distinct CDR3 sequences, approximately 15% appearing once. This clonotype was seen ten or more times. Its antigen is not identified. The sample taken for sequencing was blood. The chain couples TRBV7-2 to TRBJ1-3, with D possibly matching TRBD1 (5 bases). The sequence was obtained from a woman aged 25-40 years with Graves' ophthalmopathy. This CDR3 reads CASSLPGLSGNTIYF. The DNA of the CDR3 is TGTGCCAGCAGCTTACCGGGACTCTCTGGAAACACCATATATTTT.